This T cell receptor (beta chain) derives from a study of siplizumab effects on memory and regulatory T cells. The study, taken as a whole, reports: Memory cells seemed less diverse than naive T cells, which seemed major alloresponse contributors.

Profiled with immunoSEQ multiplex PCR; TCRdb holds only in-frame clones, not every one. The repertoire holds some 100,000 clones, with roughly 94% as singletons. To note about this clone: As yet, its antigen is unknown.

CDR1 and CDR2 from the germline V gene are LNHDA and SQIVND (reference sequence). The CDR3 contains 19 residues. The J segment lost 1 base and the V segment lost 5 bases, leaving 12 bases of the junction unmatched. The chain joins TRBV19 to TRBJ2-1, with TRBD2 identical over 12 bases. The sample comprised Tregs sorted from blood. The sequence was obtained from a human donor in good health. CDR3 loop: CASSPRLAGVVQSYNEQFF. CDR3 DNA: TGTGCCAGTAGTCCCCGACTAGCGGGAGTGGTGCAGTCCTACAATGAGCAGTTCTTC.